The text below deals with one T cell receptor beta chain. It has no known antigen specificity. No clone much larger than this one lies a single base away; base qualities are absent. Collaborating institutions collected whole blood in K2EDTA tubes following their own protocols. For TCRbeta analysis, collaborators shipped samples as frozen whole blood, isolated PBMCs, or DNA extracted from either of those sample types. TCRbeta CDR3 regions were amplified from genomic DNA using the immunoSEQ Assay, a bias-controlled multiplex PCR. From the authors' description of their analysis: The number of nucleated cells in each sample was estimated by amplification of reference gene primers within the assay. Sequence reads were collapsed and filtered to measure the absolute abundance of every unique TCRbeta CDR3 rearrangement. For each sample, productive Simpson clonality was calculated as the square root of Simpson's diversity index across productive rearrangements. This immuneACCESS table, as held by TCRdb, lists in-frame sequences with V and J called but not all clones. Of the missing ones, under half trace to an unresolved V gene in checked studies; the others have no known cause. V and J calls plus clone size are reproduced from that table; the DNA served to infer D and trimming. The sample contains some 150,000 clones, 70% to 90% of them found a single time. Of the sample, roughly 3% falls within the top ten clones.

Sequences GTSNPN (CDR1) and SVGIG (CDR2) are obtained from the germline V gene (reference sequence). Germline trimming amounts to 4 bases on V and 0 bases on J, with 11 as the count of junction bases outside the gene matches. Inclusive of the bounding cysteine and phenylalanine, the CDR3 is 17 residues long. The kept DNA is CDR3 alone, 51 bases in frame from the first base. The source of the sample is a study of blood T cell repertoires in COVID-19 (dated by TCRdb to 2019 to 2021). Some background on the complete study: The collaborator samples originated in the United States, Italy and Spain and spanned the acute and convalescent phases of COVID-19. The prospective study material was composed of cDNA or gDNA derived from T cells, B-cell-depleted T cells, or PBMCs. Deeply sampled blood TCRbeta repertoires from subjects exposed to, actively infected with, or recovered from COVID-19 were included in the dataset. A freely available public database, intended as a resource for researchers studying the immune response to SARS-CoV-2, is where the repertoires were released. Samples were obtained from the ongoing ImmuneRACE study (first 160 participants) and from over a thousand subjects provided by 6 global collaborators. A de-identified subject ID, COVID-19 status, age in years and sex were almost always included in the sample metadata. Where HLA class I and class II types were available, the types were taken from metadata supplied by the sample provider, not from assay-based typing. Study-wide findings and limitations: The amount of clinical and demographic metadata varied by source and participant and was provided uncurated.

The receptor comes from a woman aged 35 to 49 with active or convalescent COVID-19. Sequencing was done on a sample of peripheral blood. The chain is made from TRBV30 and TRBJ1-2; 10 bases in the middle match TRBD1. The DNA sequence is given as TGTGCCTGGAACCCCTCTCGGACAGGGGGACCTAACTATGGCTACACCTTC. Translated, this is CAWNPSRTGGPNYGYTF.